This is a list of T cell receptor beta chains from one sample in a study of blood T cell repertoires in COVID-19. TCRdb keeps only in-frame clones here, not all; method: immunoSEQ multiplex PCR. Here the sample spans 110,000 or so clones, 65% to 90% being singletons. The sample taken for sequencing was peripheral blood. These receptors were obtained from a woman of 80 years or more with active or convalescent COVID-19. Each CDR3 is given with its conserved first and last residue. Some rows have no size entry. The others give once, few or many, or a class for an expanded clone.

V gene	J gene	clone size	CDR3 protein
TRBV9	TRBJ2-5	.	CASSANQETQYF
TRBV29-1	TRBJ2-1	.	CSVATYSGSEQFF
TRBV6-5	TRBJ2-7	.	CASTLAGTEYEQYF
TRBV3-1/TRBV3-2	TRBJ1-5	.	CASSQTGTDQHF
TRBV28	TRBJ1-6	.	CASSLGGLGSPLHF
TRBV7-8	TRBJ2-5	.	CASSLMWGGGQETQYF
TRBV2	TRBJ2-7	few	CASSAGTGGREQYF
TRBV19	TRBJ2-2	.	CASRWGQGDTGELFF
TRBV19	TRBJ1-5	.	CASSIPGGRVDQPQHF
TRBV30	TRBJ2-5	.	CASGLAETQYF
TRBV7-8	TRBJ2-7	.	CASSSSRSYEQYF
TRBV5-6	TRBJ1-5	.	CASSSTGTGHQPQHF
TRBV6-2/TRBV6-3	TRBJ2-3	.	CASSRSGGERVDTQYF
TRBV25-1	TRBJ1-2	.	CASSEGTGGGYGYTF
TRBV7-9	TRBJ1-3	few	CASKEAGAGNTIYF
TRBV27	TRBJ2-4	.	CASSLEGTGRFRNIQYF
TRBV2	TRBJ1-1	.	CASSGGGLNTEAFF
TRBV5-1	TRBJ2-1	.	CASSLDGTSGSLEQFF
TRBV24-1	TRBJ1-2	.	CATSGRADGYTF
TRBV18	TRBJ1-6	.	CASSPGQGNRSPLHF
TRBV5-1	TRBJ2-2	few	CASSSLKPATGELFF
TRBV15	TRBJ2-3	.	CATSRGEISGSADTQYF
TRBV19	TRBJ2-1	.	CASSIERLAGAGEQFF
TRBV6-1	TRBJ1-1	.	CASSEGLNTEAFF
TRBV9	TRBJ2-1	few	CASSPPGLAGGRNEQFF
TRBV10-2	TRBJ1-1	.	CASSEQGKTEAFF
TRBV19	TRBJ1-2	.	CASRLFDGKIYGYTF
TRBV7-3	TRBJ2-1	.	CASSPYGRPYNEQFF
TRBV18	TRBJ1-1	.	CASSPPGTGVRKAEAFF
TRBV7-6	TRBJ1-2	few	CASSHRPGTANYGYTF